The source of this T cell receptor beta chain is a study of graft-versus-host responses after intestinal transplantation. General study results and limits: The authors found GvH clones in recipient marrow, some appearing first in ileum or blood.

TCRdb's table, derived via immunoSEQ multiplex PCR, lists solely in-frame clones and lacks some. Among about 85,000 clones listed, 85% to 95% were seen once. J was trimmed by 2 bases and V by 3 bases; bases with no gene match: 5. CDR3 length: 15 amino acids. The V gene's germline CDR1 is MGHRA and CDR2 YSYEKL. Details on this clone: The antigen remains undetermined.

The sequence derives from a human donor who was the organ donor for an intestinal transplant. The chain joins TRBV4-1 to TRBJ2-7; TRBD1 agrees at 9 bases. This sample comprised unstimulated CD8+ T cells sorted from spleen or lymph node cells, obtained before transplant. CDR3 region: CASSHAGTGTYEQYF. The CDR3 DNA reads TGCGCCAGCAGCCATGCCGGGACAGGGACCTACGAGCAGTACTTC.